Following are 20 T cell receptor beta chains from one sample sequenced in a study of memory CD4+ T cells and cytomegalovirus serostatus. Single viable CD3+CD4+CD8-CD45RO+ cells were sorted as the memory CD4+ T cells. Sequenced by immunoSEQ multiplex PCR; TCRdb stores in-frame clones only, minus some. The sample has about 50,000 clones; 82% are singletons. The sample was memory CD4+ T cells from blood. Receptors originate from an adult in good health and CMV-seronegative.

This chain uses TRBV5-1 with TRBJ2-7; TRBD2 might be the D (6 bases). Germline CDR1 is SGHRS and CDR2 is YFSETQ. Trimming left V 3 bases short and J 7 bases short, with 17 bases between. The CDR3 consists of 14 residues. The CDR3 is CASSWGEGAGEQYF. Here the CDR3 DNA reads TGCGCCAGCAGCTGGGGAGAAGGGGCGGGGGAGCAGTACTTC.

This chain uses TRBV2 with TRBJ1-4; the D gene is possibly TRBD1 (6 bases). Germline-derived CDR1 and CDR2 are SNHLY and FYNNEI. V was shortened by 6 bases and J by 8 bases, with 16 bases between the two germline ends. This CDR3 has 14 amino acids. The CDR3 region has the DNA TGTGCCAGCAGAGTCGGGGGCGAACGGGAAAAACTGTTTTTT. Translating gives CASRVGGEREKLFF.

V usage is TRBV7-2 and J usage is TRBJ2-4; D unclear. This CDR3 is built from 13 residues. Between the trimmed V and J ends, which lost 5 bases and 5 bases, there was a span of 10 bases. CDR1 is SGHTA, CDR2 FQGNSA, per germline. Here the CDR3 reads CASSALVQNIQYF. For the CDR3, the DNA is TGTGCCAGCAGCGCCCTCGTCCAAAACATTCAGTACTTC.

V is TRBV5-4 and J is TRBJ2-2; 8 nucleotides line up with TRBD1. J gave up 4 bases and V 3 bases, and 2 bases lay outside the gene matches. From germline, CDR1 is SGHNT and CDR2 YYREEE (reference sequence). This CDR3 contains 14 residues. CDR3 region: CASSSGQVTGELFF. As DNA, the CDR3 is TGTGCCAGCAGCTCGGGACAGGTCACCGGGGAGCTGTTTTTT.

The CDR3 protein is CSATFQETQYF. In nucleotides, the CDR3 is TGCAGCGCAACCTTCCAAGAGACCCAGTACTTC. The chain uses TRBV29-1 and TRBJ2-5; D is uncertain. The CDR3 runs to 11 residues. Germline V gene lookup returns CDR1 SQVTM and CDR2 ANQGSEA. The ends were cut back, 7 bases at V and 1 base at J, with 7 bases in the middle.

This sequence joins TRBV7-9 and TRBJ1-1; D is undetermined. This CDR3 has 13 amino acids. Germline assignment: CDR1 SEHNR and CDR2 FQNEAQ (reference sequence). The V end lost 5 bases, the J end lost 4 bases, and 11 bases lay between the germline ends. CDR3 amino acids: CASSPDGPTEAFF. CDR3 bases: TGTGCCAGCAGCCCCGACGGTCCCACTGAAGCTTTCTTT. Full variable domain (rest looked up from reference TRBV7-9 and TRBJ1-1): DTGVSQNPRHKITKRGQNVTFRCDPISEHNRLYWYRQTLGQGPEFLTYFQNEAQLEKSRLLSDRFSAERPKGSFSTLEIQRTEQGDSAMYLCASSPDGPTEAFFGQGTRLTVV.

The J gene is TRBJ1-2, the V gene TRBV11-2; no reliable D call. Germline CDR1 and CDR2: SGHAT and FQNNGV. The CDR3 consists of 13 residues. Between the trimmed V and J ends, which lost 6 bases and 4 bases, there was a span of 12 bases. CDR3 DNA sequence: TGTGCCAGCAGGCAAGACGGAGCCTATGGCTACACCTTC. Translating it yields CASRQDGAYGYTF.

The table lists this clone with a few counts. The rearrangement joins TRBV2 to TRBJ1-6; D might be TRBD1 (6 bases). The V gene's germline CDR1 is SNHLY and CDR2 FYNNEI. Trimming took 3 bases from V and 10 from J, leaving 13 bases between them. CDR3 length equals 14 residues. This CDR3 reads CASSEGQGNSPLHF. The CDR3 DNA sequence: TGTGCCAGCAGTGAGGGGCAGGGGAACTCACCCCTCCACTTT.

The V and J genes are TRBV7-9 and TRBJ1-4; D gene ambiguous. V gave up 6 bases and J gave up 0 bases, with 11 bases separating them. CDR3 length: 15 amino acids. Germline assignment: CDR1 SEHNR and CDR2 FQNEAQ (reference sequence). CDR3 nucleotide sequence: TGTGCCAGCAGTATTTCTCCGTCAACTAATGAAAAACTGTTTTTT. Encoded protein: CASSISPSTNEKLFF.

The chain couples TRBV2 to TRBJ2-3; no clear D. The length of the CDR3 is 12 residues. Trimming shortened V by 8 bases and J by 4 bases, and 10 bases separated the two germline ends. Germline CDR1 is SNHLY and CDR2 is FYNNEI. CDR3 in amino acids: CASSSPADTQYF. The DNA of the CDR3 is TGTGCCAGCTCCTCCCCCGCAGATACGCAGTATTTT.

The rearrangement uses TRBV28 and TRBJ1-3; the match to TRBD1 covers 7 bases. This CDR3 is 17 amino acids long. CDR1 MDHEN and CDR2 SYDVKM come from the germline V gene. Germline trimming cut 3 bases from V and 2 bases from J; bases unmatched to any gene: 10. The CDR3 loop is CASSLSQGLGTGNTIYF. In nucleotides, the CDR3 is TGTGCCAGCAGTTTGTCACAGGGGTTAGGTACTGGAAACACCATATATTTT.

The V and J genes are TRBV10-3 and TRBJ1-5, with no clear D. The CDR3 contains 16 residues. The ends were cut back, 3 bases at V and 1 base at J, with 13 bases in the middle. Germline V CDR1 and CDR2: ENHRY, SYGVKD. The CDR3, as DNA: TGTGCCATCAGTGACTCGGACCCTTGGAGCAATCAGCCCCAGCATTTT. Its translation: CAISDSDPWSNQPQHF.

V gene TRBV15 combines with J gene TRBJ1-2; D possibly corresponds to TRBD1 (5 bases). Germline V lookup: CDR1 LNHNV, CDR2 YYDKDF (reference sequence). Between the trimmed V and J ends, which lost 2 bases and 8 bases, there was a span of 15 bases. CDR3 length: 14 residues. The CDR3 DNA reads TGTGCCACCAGCAGAAACCAGGGAGTTGGCGGCTACACCTTC. Translating it yields CATSRNQGVGGYTF. Full variable domain (missing parts from reference TRBV15 and TRBJ1-2): DAMVIQNPRYQVTQFGKPVTLSCSQTLNHNVMYWYQQKSSQAPKLLFHYYDKDFNNEADTPDNFQSRRPNTSFCFLDIRSPGLGDTAMYLCATSRNQGVGGYTFGSGTRLTVV.

This clone was seen just once. The chain recombines TRBV5-1 with TRBJ2-3, with unresolved D. The CDR3 runs 15 residues. The V and J ends lost 0 bases and 0 bases respectively, with 8 bases between them. Germline V lookup: CDR1 SGHRS, CDR2 YFSETQ. CDR3 in DNA: TGCGCCAGCAGCTTGGACAGCCCTAGCACAGATACGCAGTATTTT. Its translation is CASSLDSPSTDTQYF.

The chain carries TRBV28 and TRBJ1-4; the D gene is possibly TRBD1 (5 bases). V shed 2 bases and J shed 4 bases, with 8 bases lying between them. In germline, CDR1 is MDHEN, CDR2 SYDVKM. CDR3 length: 14 residues. The CDR3 region is CASSLIGVNEKLFF. DNA for the CDR3: TGTGCCAGCAGTTTAATAGGGGTTAATGAAAAACTGTTTTTT.

The rearrangement joins TRBV27 to TRBJ2-1; the match to TRBD2 covers 13 bases. Germline CDR1 reads MNHEY; CDR2 reads SMNVEV (reference sequence). The CDR3 totals 17 residues. V lost 6 bases to trimming and J lost 7 bases; unmatched junction nucleotides: 12. In DNA, the CDR3 is TGTGCCAGCAGCCGGACAAGGGGACTAGCGGGGTATAATGAGCAGTTCTTC. Its protein is CASSRTRGLAGYNEQFF.

This rearrangement joins TRBV30 to TRBJ1-2; D uncertain. Trimming pared 7 bases from V and 6 bases from J, leaving 18 bases between. Germline V CDR1 and CDR2: GTSNPN, SVGIG (reference sequence). CDR3 length: 13 amino acids. CDR3 coding DNA: TGTGCCTCGACAAGGGAGGTCGGGGATGGCTACACCTTC. Translating it yields CASTREVGDGYTF.

This sequence joins TRBV6-6 and TRBJ1-5, with a weak D call TRBD1 (6 bases). Trimming took 5 bases from V and 3 from J, leaving 14 bases between them. Per the germline V gene, CDR1 is MNHNY and CDR2 is SVGAGI (reference sequence). The CDR3 spans 15 residues. The CDR3 DNA is TGTGCCAGCAGTAGCCCGGGACAACTCAATCAGCCCCAGCATTTT. It translates to CASSSPGQLNQPQHF.

The chain has TRBV6-5 and TRBJ1-3, with D possibly being TRBD1 (6 bases). Trimming shortened V by 4 bases and J by 10 bases, and 23 bases separated the two germline ends. CDR1 and CDR2 from the germline V gene are MNHEY and SVGAGI. The CDR3 has 16 residues. The CDR3 loop reads CASSSFGAGETMTIYF. The CDR3 coding sequence is TGTGCCAGCAGTTCATTCGGCGCAGGGGAAACAATGACCATATATTTT.

The table lists this clone with a count of one. The V and J genes are TRBV5-4 and TRBJ2-3; D ambiguous. The germline CDR1 and CDR2 sequences are SGHNT and YYREEE (reference sequence). Trimming stripped 4 bases from V and 2 bases from J, with 5 bases between. The CDR3 covers 12 residues. The chain's CDR3 is CASSTFTDTQYF. The CDR3 region has the DNA TGTGCCAGCAGCACGTTCACAGATACGCAGTATTTT.